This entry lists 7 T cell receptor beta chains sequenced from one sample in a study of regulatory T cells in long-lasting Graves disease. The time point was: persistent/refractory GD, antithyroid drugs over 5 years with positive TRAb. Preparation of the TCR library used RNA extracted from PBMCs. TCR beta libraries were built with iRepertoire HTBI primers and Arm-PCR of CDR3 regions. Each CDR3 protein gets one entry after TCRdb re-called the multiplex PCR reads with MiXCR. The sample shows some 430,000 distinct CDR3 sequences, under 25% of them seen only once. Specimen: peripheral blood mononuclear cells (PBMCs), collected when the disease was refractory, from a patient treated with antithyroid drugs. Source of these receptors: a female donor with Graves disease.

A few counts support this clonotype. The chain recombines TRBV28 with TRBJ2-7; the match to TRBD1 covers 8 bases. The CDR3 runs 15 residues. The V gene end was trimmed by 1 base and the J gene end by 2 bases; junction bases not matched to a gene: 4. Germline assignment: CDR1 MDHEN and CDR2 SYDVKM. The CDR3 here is CASSLSLTGAYEQYF. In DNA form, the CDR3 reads TGTGCCAGCAGTTTATCTTTGACAGGGGCCTACGAGCAGTACTTC.

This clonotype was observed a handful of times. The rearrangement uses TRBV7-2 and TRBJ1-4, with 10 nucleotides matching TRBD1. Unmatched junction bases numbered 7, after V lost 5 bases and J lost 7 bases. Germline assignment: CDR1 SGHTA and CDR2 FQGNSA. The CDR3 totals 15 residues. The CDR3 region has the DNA TGTGCCAGCAGCGACCGGGACAGGGGAATTGAAAAACTGTTTTTT. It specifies CASSDRDRGIEKLFF. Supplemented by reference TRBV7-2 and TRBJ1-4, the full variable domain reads GAGVSQSPSNKVTEKGKDVELRCDPISGHTALYWYRQSLGQGLEFLIYFQGNSAPDKSGLPSDRFSAERTGGSVSTLTIQRTQQEDSAVYLCASSDRDRGIEKLFFGSGTQLSVL.

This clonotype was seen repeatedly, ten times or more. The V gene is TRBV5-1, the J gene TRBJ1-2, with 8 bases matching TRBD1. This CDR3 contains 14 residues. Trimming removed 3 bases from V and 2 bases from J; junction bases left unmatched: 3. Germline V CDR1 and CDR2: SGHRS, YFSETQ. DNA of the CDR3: TGCGCCAGCAGCTCGACAGGGGACAACTATGGCTACACCTTC. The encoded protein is CASSSTGDNYGYTF.

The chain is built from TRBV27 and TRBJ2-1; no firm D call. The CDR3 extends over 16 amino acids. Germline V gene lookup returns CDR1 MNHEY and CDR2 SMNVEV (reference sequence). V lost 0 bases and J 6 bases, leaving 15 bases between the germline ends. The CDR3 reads CASSLSKSRQINEQFF. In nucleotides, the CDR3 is TGTGCCAGCAGTTTATCGAAGTCCCGGCAAATCAATGAGCAGTTCTTC.

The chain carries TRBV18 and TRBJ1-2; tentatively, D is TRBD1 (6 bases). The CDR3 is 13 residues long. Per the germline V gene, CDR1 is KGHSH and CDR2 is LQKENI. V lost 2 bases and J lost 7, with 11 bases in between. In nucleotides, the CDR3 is TGTGCCAGCTCACCATCAGGGGACCTTGGCTACACCTTC. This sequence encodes CASSPSGDLGYTF.

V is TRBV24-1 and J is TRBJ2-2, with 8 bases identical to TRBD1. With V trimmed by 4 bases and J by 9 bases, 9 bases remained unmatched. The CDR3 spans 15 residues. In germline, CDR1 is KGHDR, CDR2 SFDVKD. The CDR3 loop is CATSDTGTGGRELFF. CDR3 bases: TGTGCCACCAGTGACACCGGGACAGGCGGCAGGGAGCTGTTTTTT.

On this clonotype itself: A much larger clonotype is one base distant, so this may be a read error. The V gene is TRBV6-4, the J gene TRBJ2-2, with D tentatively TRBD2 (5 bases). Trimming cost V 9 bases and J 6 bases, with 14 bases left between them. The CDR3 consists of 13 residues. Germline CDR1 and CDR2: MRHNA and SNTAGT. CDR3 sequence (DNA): TGTGCCAGTCTAGCCGGGGATGCCGGGGAGCTGTTTTTT. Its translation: CASLAGDAGELFF.